Following are 9 T cell receptor beta chains from one sample sequenced in a study of metastatic and nonmetastatic thyroid tumors. Every patient underwent thyroid surgery untreated. From the PCR reads, TCRdb re-called clones with MiXCR. The sample holds 25,000 to 35,000 clones, more than 25% seen once. Sequencing input: blood. These receptors were obtained from a female donor with papillary thyroid cancer or a benign thyroid nodule (not recorded which). Some clones in this sample may be carry-over from other donors' samples.

The chain is built from TRBV10-3 and TRBJ1-5; D gene unclear. Per the germline V gene, CDR1 is ENHRY and CDR2 is SYGVKD. Trimming cost V 0 bases and J 0 bases, with 9 bases left between them. The CDR3 totals 16 residues. The CDR3 DNA follows: TGTGCCATCAGTGAGTCAGGCGGATCTAGCAATCAGCCCCAGCATTTT. This sequence encodes CAISESGGSSNQPQHF.

This rearrangement joins TRBV14 to TRBJ1-2; D is unresolved. The V gene's germline CDR1 is SGHDN and CDR2 FVKESK. V lost 4 bases to trimming and J lost 4 bases, with 16 bases between them. The CDR3 sequence is 15 residues long. As DNA, the CDR3 is TGTGCCAGCAGCCCAAGGGTCGGATGGGCCTATGGCTACACCTTC. Translation: CASSPRVGWAYGYTF.

Within the sample, this clone is medium-sized. The rearrangement joins TRBV2 to TRBJ1-1; a possible D gene is TRBD1 (6 bases). V shed 3 bases and J shed 7 bases, with 15 bases lying between them. The CDR3 is made up of 14 amino acids. Germline-derived CDR1 and CDR2 are SNHLY and FYNNEI. The CDR3 here is CASSDGQGRREAFF. In DNA, the CDR3 is TGTGCCAGCAGTGATGGGCAGGGGAGGCGTGAAGCTTTCTTT.

This clone came up many times. The chain has TRBV20-1 and TRBJ2-1; D not certain. CDR3 size: 11 residues. Germline CDR1 reads DFQATT; CDR2 reads SNEGSKA (reference sequence). The V gene lost 5 bases and the J gene lost 6 bases, with 8 bases spanning the gap. DNA of the CDR3: TGCAGTGCTTTTAAGTTCAATGAGCAGTTCTTC. It translates to CSAFKFNEQFF.

The rearrangement joins TRBV11-2 to TRBJ1-3; no firm D call. Germline-derived CDR1 and CDR2 are SGHAT and FQNNGV. V lost 5 bases and J 2 bases, leaving 16 bases between the germline ends. There are 16 residues in the CDR3. The DNA for the CDR3 is TGTGCCAGCAGCCGAAAATGGCAGGAAGCTGGAAACACCATATATTTT. This sequence encodes CASSRKWQEAGNTIYF.

On this clone itself: A much larger clone lies one base from this, so it may be a read error. The chain combines TRBV20-1 with TRBJ2-3, with 11 bases identical to TRBD2. The ends lost 2 bases at V and 1 base at J; junction bases unmatched: 17. The CDR3 runs to 20 residues. The germline V gene encodes CDR1 DFQATT and CDR2 SNEGSKA (reference sequence). CDR3 sequence reads: CSARPGLADEYSIGTDTQYF. CDR3 DNA sequence: TGCAGTGCTAGACCGGGACTAGCGGACGAGTACTCTATAGGCACAGATACGCAGTATTTT.

In this sample, this clone is medium-sized. This sample includes further DNA sequences coding for the same CDR3. V and J are TRBV24-1 and TRBJ2-7; no clear D gene. V lost 3 bases and J 6 bases, leaving 11 bases between the germline ends. Germline-derived CDR1 and CDR2 are KGHDR and SFDVKD. The CDR3 runs 13 residues. Written as DNA, the CDR3 is TGTGCCACCAGTGATCGGACCTCCCTCGAGCAGTACTTC. Translated: CATSDRTSLEQYF.

A few counts support this clone. This sequence joins TRBV2 and TRBJ2-2, with 9 bases that match TRBD2. With V trimmed by 8 bases and J by 1 base, 8 bases remained unmatched. Germline V gene sequence: CDR1 SNHLY, CDR2 FYNNEI. The CDR3 extends over 16 amino acids. Here the CDR3 DNA reads TGTGCCAGCCTGGGGGAACTAGCGGGGAACACCGGGGAGCTGTTTTTT. Translation: CASLGELAGNTGELFF. The full variable domain, rest sourced from reference TRBV2 and TRBJ2-2, is EPEVTQTPSHQVTQMGQEVILRCVPISNHLYFYWYRQILGQKVEFLVSFYNNEISEKSEIFDDQFSVERPDGSNFTLKIRSTKLEDSAMYFCASLGELAGNTGELFFGEGSRLTVL.

Points on this clone: A much larger clone differs by one base, so this may be a read error. Distinct nucleotide sequences in the sample also encode this CDR3. The chain recombines TRBV3-1 with TRBJ2-7; no firm D call. This CDR3 contains 15 residues. Germline V gene sequence: CDR1 LGHDT, CDR2 YNNKEL (reference sequence). Trimming cost V 4 bases and J 2 bases, with 15 bases left between them. The CDR3 region has the DNA TGTGCCAGCAGCCCCCCCGTCGGACCGACCTACGAGCAGTACTTC. This sequence encodes CASSPPVGPTYEQYF.